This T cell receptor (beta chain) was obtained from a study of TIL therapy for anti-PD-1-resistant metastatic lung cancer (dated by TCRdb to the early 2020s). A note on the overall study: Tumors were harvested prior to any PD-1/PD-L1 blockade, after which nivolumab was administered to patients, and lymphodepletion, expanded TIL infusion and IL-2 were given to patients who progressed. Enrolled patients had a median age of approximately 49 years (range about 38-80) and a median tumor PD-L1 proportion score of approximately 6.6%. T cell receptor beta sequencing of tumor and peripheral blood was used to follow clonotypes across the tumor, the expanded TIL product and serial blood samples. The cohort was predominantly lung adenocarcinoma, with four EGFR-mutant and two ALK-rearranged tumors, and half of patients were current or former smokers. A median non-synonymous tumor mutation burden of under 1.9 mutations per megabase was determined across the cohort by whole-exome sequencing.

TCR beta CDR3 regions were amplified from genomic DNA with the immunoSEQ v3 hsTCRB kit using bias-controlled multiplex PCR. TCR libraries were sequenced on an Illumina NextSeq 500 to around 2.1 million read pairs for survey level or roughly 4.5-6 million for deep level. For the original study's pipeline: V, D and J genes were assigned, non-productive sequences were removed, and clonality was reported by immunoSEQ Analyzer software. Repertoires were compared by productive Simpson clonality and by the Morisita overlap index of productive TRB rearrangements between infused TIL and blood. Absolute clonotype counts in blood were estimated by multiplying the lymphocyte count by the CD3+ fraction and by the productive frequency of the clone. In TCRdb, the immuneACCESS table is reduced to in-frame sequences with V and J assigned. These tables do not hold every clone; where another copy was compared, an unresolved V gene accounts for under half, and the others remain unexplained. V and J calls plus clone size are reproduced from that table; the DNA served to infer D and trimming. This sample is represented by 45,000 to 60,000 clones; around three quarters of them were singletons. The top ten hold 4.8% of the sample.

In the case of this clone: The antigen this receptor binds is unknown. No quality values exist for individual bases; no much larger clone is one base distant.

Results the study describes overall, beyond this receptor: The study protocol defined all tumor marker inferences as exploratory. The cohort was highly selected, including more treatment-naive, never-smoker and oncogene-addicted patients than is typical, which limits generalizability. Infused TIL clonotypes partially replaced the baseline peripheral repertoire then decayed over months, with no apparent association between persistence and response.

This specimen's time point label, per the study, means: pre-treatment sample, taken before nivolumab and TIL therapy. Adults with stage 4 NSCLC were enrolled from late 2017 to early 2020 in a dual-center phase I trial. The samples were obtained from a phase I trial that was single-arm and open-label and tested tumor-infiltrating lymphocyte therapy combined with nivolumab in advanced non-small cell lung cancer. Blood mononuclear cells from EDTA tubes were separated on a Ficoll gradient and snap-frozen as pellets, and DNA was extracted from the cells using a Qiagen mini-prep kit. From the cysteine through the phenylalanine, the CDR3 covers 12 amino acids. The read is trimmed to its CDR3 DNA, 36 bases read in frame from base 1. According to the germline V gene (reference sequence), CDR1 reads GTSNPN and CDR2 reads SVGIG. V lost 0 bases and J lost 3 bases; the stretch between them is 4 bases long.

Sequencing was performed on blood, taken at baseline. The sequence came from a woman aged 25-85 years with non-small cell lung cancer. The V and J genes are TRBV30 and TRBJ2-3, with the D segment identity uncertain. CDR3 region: CAWSVVTDTQYF. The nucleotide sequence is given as TGTGCCTGGAGTGTCGTTACAGATACGCAGTATTTT. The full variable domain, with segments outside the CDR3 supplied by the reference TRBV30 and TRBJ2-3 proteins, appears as SQTIHQWPATLVQPVGSPLSLECTVEGTSNPNLYWYRQAAGRGLQLLFYSVGIGQISSEVPQNLSASRPQDRQFILSSKKLLLSDSGFYLCAWSVVTDTQYFGPGTRLTVL.